This entry lists 11 T cell receptor beta chains sequenced from one sample in a study of cytomegalovirus exposure and HLA in healthy donors. The PCR ran on 60 Vbeta and 13 Jbeta primers. The assay was immunoSEQ multiplex PCR, and TCRdb's table has in-frame clones only and misses some. In the table there are about 110,000 clones, around 82% of which are singletons. The sample comprised PBMCs. Every receptor here comes from a middle-aged man in good health and CMV-seronegative.

The chain recombines TRBV19 with TRBJ2-3, with a possible D match to TRBD1 (5 bases). Looked up from germline, CDR1 is LNHDA and CDR2 is SQIVND (reference sequence). CDR3 length: 14 residues. The germline V and J ends were trimmed by 2 bases and 1 base, with 7 bases remaining between them. CDR3 loop: CASSITRGTDTQYF. The CDR3 DNA follows: TGTGCCAGTAGTATAACCAGGGGCACAGATACGCAGTATTTT.

This chain connects TRBV5-1 to TRBJ2-3; 9 bases match TRBD1. Germline V CDR1 and CDR2: SGHRS, YFSETQ. This CDR3 has 15 residues. The ends lost 6 bases at V and 2 bases at J; junction bases unmatched: 7. The CDR3 loop is CASTGGQGNTDTQYF. The CDR3 coding sequence is TGCGCCAGCACCGGTGGACAGGGGAACACAGATACGCAGTATTTT.

The V and J genes are TRBV6-6 and TRBJ1-6; a possible D gene is TRBD1 (6 bases). The CDR3 has 14 residues. Trimming shortened V by 5 bases and J by 10 bases, and 15 bases separated the two germline ends. Germline V gene lookup returns CDR1 MNHNY and CDR2 SVGAGI (reference sequence). CDR3 region: CASSPGVIWSPLHF. The CDR3 DNA reads TGTGCCAGCAGTCCAGGGGTTATCTGGTCACCCCTCCACTTT.

V is TRBV7-9 and J is TRBJ1-1, with D tentatively TRBD1 (6 bases). The CDR3 loop spans 17 amino acids. Germline CDR1 is SEHNR and CDR2 is FQNEAQ (reference sequence). V gave up 4 bases and J gave up 1 base, with 19 bases separating them. For the CDR3, the DNA is TGTGCCAGCAGCTATAGAGGGGGTACGGGCCGGAACACTGAAGCTTTCTTT. Translation: CASSYRGGTGRNTEAFF. Drawing the rest from reference TRBV7-9 and TRBJ1-1, the complete variable domain is DTGVSQNPRHKITKRGQNVTFRCDPISEHNRLYWYRQTLGQGPEFLTYFQNEAQLEKSRLLSDRFSAERPKGSFSTLEIQRTEQGDSAMYLCASSYRGGTGRNTEAFFGQGTRLTVV.

The rearrangement links TRBV20-1 to TRBJ2-5; D not certain. Trimming stripped 4 bases from V and 4 bases from J, with 4 bases between. Germline loops: CDR1 DFQATT, CDR2 SNEGSKA (reference sequence). CDR3 length equals 10 residues. The CDR3 is CSATRETQYF. Written as DNA, the CDR3 is TGCAGTGCTACGAGAGAGACCCAGTACTTC.

V is TRBV6-5 and J is TRBJ2-7, with D hard to call. The CDR3 loop spans 13 amino acids. Germline CDR1 MNHEY, CDR2 SVGAGI. The V end lost 1 base, the J end lost 6 bases, and 10 bases lay between the germline ends. CDR3 DNA sequence: TGTGCCAGCAGTTACTACTTCACGGGCGAGCAGTACTTC. Amino acids: CASSYYFTGEQYF.

The gene calls are TRBV7-2 and TRBJ1-2; 10 bases are shared with TRBD1. Per germline, CDR1 SGHTA and CDR2 FQGNSA. After removal of 5 bases from V and 1 base from J, the junction contained 1 base not matched to a gene. CDR3 length: 14 residues. The CDR3 DNA reads TGTGCCAGCAGCCGGGACAGGGGTAACTATGGCTACACCTTC. Translating gives CASSRDRGNYGYTF.

The chain is built from TRBV27 and TRBJ1-2, with 7 bases that match TRBD1. The V segment lost 2 bases and the J segment 5 bases; nucleotides outside the gene matches: 8. Germline CDR1 MNHEY, CDR2 SMNVEV (reference sequence). This CDR3 has 15 amino acids. The CDR3: CASSLEGAVQYGYTF. The CDR3 nucleotides are TGTGCCAGCAGTTTAGAGGGGGCCGTCCAATATGGCTACACCTTC.

V usage is TRBV7-2 and J usage is TRBJ1-6; 7 bases line up with TRBD1. With V trimmed by 5 bases and J by 8 bases, 15 bases remained unmatched. This CDR3 has 17 residues. Per germline, CDR1 SGHTA and CDR2 FQGNSA. The CDR3 DNA reads TGTGCCAGCAGCCGTCTCCCGGGACAGAGACTGTATTCACCCCTCCACTTT. Amino acid sequence: CASSRLPGQRLYSPLHF.

J is TRBJ1-4 and V is TRBV30; the D gene is possibly TRBD1 (6 bases). Germline V CDR1 and CDR2: GTSNPN, SVGIG (reference sequence). The CDR3 consists of 18 residues. V was cut by 4 bases and J by 8 bases, with 29 bases left in between. CDR3 region: CAWKSAGAHPNLGEKLFF. As DNA, the CDR3 is TGTGCCTGGAAGTCGGCAGGGGCGCACCCAAACTTAGGCGAAAAACTGTTTTTT.

This chain links TRBV5-6 with TRBJ1-6, with a weak D call TRBD1 (6 bases). V lost 4 bases to trimming and J lost 4 bases, with 9 bases between them. Germline V gives CDR1 SGHDT, CDR2 YYEEEE. There are 14 residues in the CDR3. CDR3 loop: CASSRTVYNSPLHF. The CDR3 coding sequence is TGTGCCAGCAGCCGGACAGTTTATAATTCACCCCTCCACTTT.